The rows below give T cell receptor beta chains drawn from one sample of a study of post-analysis software for immune sequencing data. TCRdb reprocessed the PCR reads via MiXCR and lists one record per CDR3 protein. The table records over 150,000 distinct CDR3 sequences, approximately 31% of them present only once. The specimen sequenced was blood. The receptor set was obtained from a girl aged 10 to 17 with multiple sclerosis. CDR3s include the opening cysteine and the closing phenylalanine or tryptophan. The D gene is left open where the match is weak. Expanded clones get a size class; other rows say once, few or many, or leave the size out.

d_call j_call v_call clone_size cdr3_aa cdr3_nt
NA TRBJ2-7 TRBV14 once CASSQTFMGPYNEQYF TGTGCCAGCAGCCAAACCTTTATGGGCCCCTACAATGAGCAGTACTTC
TRBD1 TRBJ2-5 TRBV18 NA CASSPRTGGQETQYF TGTGCCAGCTCACCGAGGACAGGGGGACAAGAGACCCAGTACTTC
NA TRBJ2-1 TRBV28 NA CASSLWLAGTLGQPNEQFF TGTGCCAGCAGTTTATGGCTTGCGGGTACTCTTGGTCAGCCCAATGAGCAGTTCTTC
NA TRBJ1-2 TRBV7-9 many CASSASSGAWGYTF TGTGCCAGCAGCGCCAGCTCCGGGGCGTGGGGCTACACCTTC
TRBD2 TRBJ2-7 TRBV3-1 NA CACSLTSDAYEQYF TGTGCCTGCAGCCTTACTAGCGATGCCTACGAGCAGTACTTC
TRBD2 TRBJ2-5 TRBV6-5 many CASSYSTSGSILKTQYF TGTGCCAGCAGTTACTCGACTAGCGGGAGTATTTTGAAGACCCAGTACTTC
NA TRBJ2-1 TRBV2 once CASSELGGMGNEQFF TGTGCCAGCAGTGAACTAGGGGGAATGGGTAATGAGCAGTTCTTC
TRBD1 TRBJ1-5 TRBV7-2 NA CASSLTQSGTGGFQPQHF TGTGCCAGCAGCTTAACCCAGTCCGGGACAGGGGGTTTTCAGCCCCAGCATTTT
NA TRBJ2-7 TRBV20-1 many CSASLSEAPYEQYF TGCAGTGCTAGCTTAAGTGAGGCCCCCTACGAGCAGTACTTC
NA TRBJ2-7 TRBV12-3/TRBV12-4 NA CASSLRQAGYEQYF TGTGCCAGCAGTCTCCGACAGGCTGGCTACGAGCAGTACTTC
NA TRBJ1-1 TRBV5-1 few CASSLAGGAQNTEAFF TGCGCCAGCAGCTTGGCCGGGGGGGCTCAGAACACTGAAGCTTTCTTT
TRBD1 TRBJ2-7 TRBV7-8 few CASSLATGGIYEQYF TGTGCCAGCAGCTTAGCGACAGGGGGAATCTACGAGCAGTACTTC
TRBD1 TRBJ2-7 TRBV15 many CATSRDRGGYEQYF TGTGCCACCAGCAGGGACAGGGGAGGCTACGAGCAGTACTTC
NA TRBJ1-1 TRBV4-1 NA CASSQGRQLGLNTEAFF TGCGCCAGCAGCCAAGGGCGACAGCTAGGTCTGAACACTGAAGCTTTCTTT